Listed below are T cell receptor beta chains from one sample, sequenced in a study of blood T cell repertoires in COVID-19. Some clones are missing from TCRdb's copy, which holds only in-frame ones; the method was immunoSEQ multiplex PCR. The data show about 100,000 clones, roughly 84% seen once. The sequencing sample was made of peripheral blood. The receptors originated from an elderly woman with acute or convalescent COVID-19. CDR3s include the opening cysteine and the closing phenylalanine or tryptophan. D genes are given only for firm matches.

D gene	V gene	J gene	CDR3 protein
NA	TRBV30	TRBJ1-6	CAWKAGGPYNSPLHF
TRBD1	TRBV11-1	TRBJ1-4	CATGTGSEKLFF
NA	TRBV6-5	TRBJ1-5	CASRQDNQPQHF
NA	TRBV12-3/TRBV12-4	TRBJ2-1	CASSFRGSEQFF
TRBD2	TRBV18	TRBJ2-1	CASSPTSGGHYNEQFF
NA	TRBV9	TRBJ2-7	CASSADSTYEQYF
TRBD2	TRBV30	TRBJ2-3	CAWSVAGGTDTQYF
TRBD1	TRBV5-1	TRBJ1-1	CASSFFTGDTEAFF
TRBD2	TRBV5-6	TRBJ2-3	CASSAGLAGGTDTQYF
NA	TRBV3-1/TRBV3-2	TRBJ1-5	CASSLNGGQPQHF
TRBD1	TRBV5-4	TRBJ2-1	CASATPGTNRGNEQFF
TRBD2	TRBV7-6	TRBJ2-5	CASSPFGGAEKTQYF
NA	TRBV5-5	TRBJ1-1	CASAPGGLKIGAFF
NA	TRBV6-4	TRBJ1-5	CASSEWPGQPQHF
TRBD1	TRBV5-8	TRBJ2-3	CASSWDSDVGTQYF
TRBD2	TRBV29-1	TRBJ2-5	CSVGGVLAGVGETQYF
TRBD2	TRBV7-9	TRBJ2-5	CASSPGGREEETQYF
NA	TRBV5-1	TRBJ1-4	CASSSLGINEKLFF
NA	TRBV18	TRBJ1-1	CASSPLLSDSSTEAFF
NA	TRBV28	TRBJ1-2	CASSTWTDPANYGYTF
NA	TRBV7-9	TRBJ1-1	CASSPRRAQSEAFF
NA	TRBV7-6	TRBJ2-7	CASSLRSVQVFSYEQYF
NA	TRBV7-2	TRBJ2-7	CASSLEPGIGEQYF
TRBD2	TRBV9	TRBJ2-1	CASSMAGGVSSYNEQFF
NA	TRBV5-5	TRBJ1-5	CASSLYSPGSNQPQHF
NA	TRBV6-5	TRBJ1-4	CASSYRLTAGGQNLFF
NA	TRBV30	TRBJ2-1	CAWSHQTDNEQFF
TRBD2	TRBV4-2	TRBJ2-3	CASSQGAGRGITDTQYF
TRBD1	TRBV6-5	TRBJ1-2	CASSNGGQGPRGYTF
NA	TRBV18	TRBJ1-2	CASSRTENYGYTF
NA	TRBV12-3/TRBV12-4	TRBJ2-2	CASSYTRTGELFF
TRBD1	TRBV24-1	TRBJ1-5	CATSDPGQGPNQPQHF
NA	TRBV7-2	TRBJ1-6	CASSLVGVSSYNSPLHF
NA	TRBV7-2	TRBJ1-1	CASSPGQRNTEAFF
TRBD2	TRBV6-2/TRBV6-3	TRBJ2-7	CASSPGTSGRANGQYF
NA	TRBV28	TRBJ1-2	CASSSGSNHYGYTF
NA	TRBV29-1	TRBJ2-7	CSVYINYEQYF
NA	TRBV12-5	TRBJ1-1	CASGLGQGSAFF
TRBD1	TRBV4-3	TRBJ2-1	CASSQVQGDYNEQFF
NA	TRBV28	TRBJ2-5	CASSPLDRKETQYF
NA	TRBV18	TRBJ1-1	CASSPPQNQRGTEAFF
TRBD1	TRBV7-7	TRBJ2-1	CASSMGQGSYNEQFF
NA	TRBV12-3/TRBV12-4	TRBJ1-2	CASSRQANTAYTF
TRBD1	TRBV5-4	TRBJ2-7	CASSLGQQGIEQYF